The rows below give T cell receptor beta chains drawn from one sample of a study of shared clonotypes between healthy human individuals. The assay was immunoSEQ multiplex PCR, and TCRdb's table has in-frame clones only and misses some. The sample consists of more than 850,000 clones, roughly 74% of them appearing once. Source material: memory CD4+ T cells from PBMCs. The receptors were gathered from a man aged 18 to 30 in good health. Some clones in this sample may be carry-over from other donors' samples. CDR3s include the opening cysteine and the closing phenylalanine or tryptophan. A D gene is named only where the DNA matches it firmly. Clone size appears in some rows only: once, few, many, or a class for an expanded clone.

v_call,d_call,j_call,clone_size,cdr3_nt,cdr3_aa
TRBV7-3,TRBD1,TRBJ2-2,NA,TGTGCCAGCAGCCCCAGGCGGACAGGAACACCCGGGACCGGGGAGCTGTTTTTT,CASSPRRTGTPGTGELFF
TRBV15,TRBD1,TRBJ2-7,many,TGTGCCACCAGCCTGCCCGACAGGGGCCCTCCGAGGGAGCAGTACTTC,CATSLPDRGPPREQYF
TRBV4-2,NA,TRBJ2-4,NA,TGTGCCAGCAGCCACCCTCCAGGGTCGGCCAAAAACATTCAGTACTTC,CASSHPPGSAKNIQYF
TRBV5-1,NA,TRBJ2-1,NA,TGCGCCAGCAGCTTTAACCGTATCAACAATGAGCAGTTCTTC,CASSFNRINNEQFF
TRBV30,TRBD1,TRBJ1-2,NA,TGTGCCTGGAGTGTACAGGGGAGTAACTATGGCTACACCTTC,CAWSVQGSNYGYTF
TRBV9,NA,TRBJ1-4,NA,TGTGCCAGCAGCGCGGGGCCTGATAATGAAAAACTGTTTTTT,CASSAGPDNEKLFF
TRBV30,NA,TRBJ1-5,NA,TGTGCCTGGAGTGGACAGGGCAATCAGCCCCAGCATTTT,CAWSGQGNQPQHF
TRBV28,NA,TRBJ2-4,NA,TGTGCCAGCAGTGGACTACAGGGGACTAAAAACATTCAGTACTTC,CASSGLQGTKNIQYF
TRBV6-8,TRBD2,TRBJ2-5,few,TGTGCCAGCAGTTCGAGGACTGGCCCGGGGGGGGAGACCCAGTACTTC,CASSSRTGPGGETQYF
TRBV30,TRBD1,TRBJ2-7,NA,TGTGCCTGGCTAAAACCGGGACAGGGCTCGTTCCGGCAGTACTTC,CAWLKPGQGSFRQYF
TRBV5-1,TRBD1,TRBJ2-1,NA,TGCGCCAGCAGCCCCCGGGACAGGGGGCAGGATGAGCAGTTCTTC,CASSPRDRGQDEQFF
TRBV5-1,TRBD1,TRBJ2-4,NA,TGCGCCAGCAGCCCGAGGCCCGGGACAGGGGAATGGGACATTCAGTACTTC,CASSPRPGTGEWDIQYF
TRBV25-1,NA,TRBJ1-1,NA,TGTGCCAGCAGTGAATATAAGGGCGGGAACACTGAAGCTTTCTTT,CASSEYKGGNTEAFF
TRBV10-3,TRBD2,TRBJ2-1,NA,TGTGCCACCAGTACGCGGGAGGCCTCCTACAATGAGCAGTTCTTC,CATSTREASYNEQFF
TRBV28,NA,TRBJ2-1,NA,TGTGCCAGCAGCCCCCCAGGACTCAGCTCCTACAATGAGCAGTTCTTC,CASSPPGLSSYNEQFF